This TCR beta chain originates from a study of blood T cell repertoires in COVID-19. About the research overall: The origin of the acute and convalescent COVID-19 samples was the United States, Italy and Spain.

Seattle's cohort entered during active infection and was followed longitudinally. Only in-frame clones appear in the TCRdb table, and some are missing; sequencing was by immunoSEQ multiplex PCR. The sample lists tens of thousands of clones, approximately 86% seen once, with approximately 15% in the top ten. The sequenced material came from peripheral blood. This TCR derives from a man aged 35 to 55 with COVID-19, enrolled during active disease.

CDR3 nucleotide sequence: TGTGCCAGCAGTGAGCGGGGGAACTACTACAATGAGCAGTTCTTC. Translating it yields CASSERGNYYNEQFF. The chain has TRBV2 and TRBJ2-1; 7 bases are shared with TRBD2. CDR1 and CDR2 (germline): SNHLY, FYNNEI. J lost 3 bases, V lost 3 bases, and 5 bases had no gene match. The CDR3 consists of 15 residues.